These 9 T cell receptor beta chains were sequenced from one sample in a study of T cells in Graves' hyperthyroidism and ophthalmopathy. Template material for amplifying TCR beta CDR3 regions consisted of RNA transcripts. The HTBI primer set served for first-round RT-PCR of the TCR CDR3. MiXCR, applied by TCRdb to the multiplex PCR reads, yields one record per CDR3 protein. The sample includes about 660,000 distinct CDR3 sequences, just under 45% seen only once; the top ten take about 7.2%. Sequenced material: peripheral blood or thyroid tissue (not recorded which). The receptor source for this set is an adult man with Graves' disease, either hyperthyroidism or ophthalmopathy (not recorded which).

This clonotype was seen only a few times. The V and J genes are TRBV4-1 and TRBJ1-1; possible D gene TRBD1, 6 bases. The length of the CDR3 is 15 residues. V gave up 2 bases and J gave up 4 bases, with 14 bases separating them. Germline loops: CDR1 MGHRA, CDR2 YSYEKL. CDR3 protein: CASSQWDGRGTEAFF. The CDR3 DNA is TGCGCCAGCAGCCAATGGGACGGCAGGGGCACTGAAGCTTTCTTT.

The CDR3: CAIRATGIETQYF. Here the CDR3 DNA reads TGTGCCATCAGAGCCACAGGGATAGAGACCCAGTACTTC. The chain has TRBV10-3 and TRBJ2-5, with D possibly being TRBD1 (6 bases). The CDR3 sequence is 13 residues long. Germline values: CDR1 ENHRY, CDR2 SYGVKD. V was trimmed by 6 bases and J by 4 bases, leaving 12 bases between them.

With regard to this clonotype: A read error is possible here, since a much larger clone lies one base away. The chain links TRBV25-1 to TRBJ2-5; the D gene is possibly TRBD1 (5 bases). The CDR3 spans 15 residues. V was trimmed by 3 bases and J by 4 bases, leaving 15 bases between them. Germline CDR1 is MGHDK and CDR2 is SYGVNS. This chain's CDR3 is CASSDPQGRGETQYF. In DNA form, the CDR3 reads TGTGCCAGCAGTGATCCCCAGGGTCGCGGAGAGACCCAGTACTTC.

The table lists this clonotype with a few counts. The chain has TRBV6-5 and TRBJ1-6, with a tentative D call TRBD1 (6 bases). The CDR3 consists of 16 residues. V gave up 6 bases and J gave up 7 bases, with 19 bases separating them. Germline CDR1 MNHEY, CDR2 SVGAGI. The CDR3 region has the DNA TGTGCCAGCAGCACACAAGGGAGGAGGGGGAATTCACCCCTCCACTTT. Translating gives CASSTQGRRGNSPLHF.

As concerns this clonotype: Since a much larger clone is just one base distant, this may be a read error. The chain joins TRBV7-9 to TRBJ2-7; 9 bases fit TRBD1. CDR1 is SEHNR and CDR2 is FQNEAQ in the germline V gene (reference sequence). The V segment lost 4 bases and the J segment 9 bases; nucleotides outside the gene matches: 10. The CDR3 contains 14 residues. CDR3 bases: TGTGCCAGCAGCTCCCAGGGTACAGGGGGCAGGCAGTACTTC. It yields the protein CASSSQGTGGRQYF.

This clonotype occurred many times. V gene TRBV29-1 combines with J gene TRBJ2-5; 8 positions agree with TRBD2. After removal of 3 bases from V and 4 bases from J, the junction contained 4 bases not matched to a gene. CDR3 size: 13 residues. In germline, CDR1 is SQVTM, CDR2 ANQGSEA. CDR3 residues: CSVDWTSIETQYF. The CDR3 DNA reads as TGCAGCGTTGACTGGACTAGCATAGAGACCCAGTACTTC.

Only a few counts were recorded for this clonotype. The V gene is TRBV7-9, the J gene TRBJ1-5, with D possibly matching TRBD1 (5 bases). V lost 3 bases, J lost 4 bases, and 13 bases lay in between. CDR1 and CDR2 (germline): SEHNR, FQNEAQ (reference sequence). This CDR3 contains 15 residues. The CDR3 coding sequence is TGTGCCAGCAGCTTGGATCAGGGCCCAAATCAGCCCCAGCATTTT. This translates into CASSLDQGPNQPQHF.

Only a few counts were recorded for this clonotype. CDR3: CASSFKRNQETQYF. In DNA form, the CDR3 reads TGTGCCAGCAGCTTTAAGAGAAACCAAGAGACCCAGTACTTC. The gene calls are TRBV7-8 and TRBJ2-5, with D unresolved. The V gene's germline CDR1 is SGHVS and CDR2 FQNEAQ. V was shortened by 3 bases and J by 0 bases, with 8 bases between the two germline ends. The CDR3 has 14 amino acids.

Worth noting for this clonotype: Likely a read error: the CDR3 ends without its conserved phenylalanine or tryptophan. The chain carries TRBV10-3 and TRBJ2-7; a weak D match, TRBD2 (6 bases). Germline V lookup: CDR1 ENHRY, CDR2 SYGVKD. Trimming removed 10 bases from V and 1 base from J, with 17 bases in between. CDR3 length: 14 residues. The CDR3 sequence: CASCDGGISYEQYL. The CDR3 DNA sequence: TGTGCCAGCTGCGACGGGGGAATTTCCTACGAGCAGTACCTC.